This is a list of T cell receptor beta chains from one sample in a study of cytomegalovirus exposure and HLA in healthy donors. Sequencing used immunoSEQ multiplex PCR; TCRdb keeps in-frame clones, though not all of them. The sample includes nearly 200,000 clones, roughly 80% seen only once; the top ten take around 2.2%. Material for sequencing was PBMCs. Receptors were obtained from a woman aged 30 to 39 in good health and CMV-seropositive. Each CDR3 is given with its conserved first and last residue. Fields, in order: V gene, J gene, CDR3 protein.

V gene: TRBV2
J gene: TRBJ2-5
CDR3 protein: CASSGQVDETQYF

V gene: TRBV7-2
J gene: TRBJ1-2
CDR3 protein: CASSLRDRASYGYTF

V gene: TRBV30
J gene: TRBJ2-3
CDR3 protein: CAWSVGGGTDTQYF

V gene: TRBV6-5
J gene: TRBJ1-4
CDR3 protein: CASSLRQGGIEKLFF

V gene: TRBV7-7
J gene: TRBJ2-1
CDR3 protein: CASSPQPGGSLTGEQFF

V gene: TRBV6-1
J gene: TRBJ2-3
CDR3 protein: CASSTSTQYF

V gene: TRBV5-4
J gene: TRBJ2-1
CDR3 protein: CASTDRTSYNEQFF

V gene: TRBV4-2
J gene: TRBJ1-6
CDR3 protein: CASSPDPGTLGDNSPLHF

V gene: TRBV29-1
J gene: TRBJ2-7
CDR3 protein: CSVLQGGSYEQYF

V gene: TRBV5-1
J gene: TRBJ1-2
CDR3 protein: CASSLPLEPGQGNGYTF

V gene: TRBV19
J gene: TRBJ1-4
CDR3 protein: CASSIVYFSTNEKLFF

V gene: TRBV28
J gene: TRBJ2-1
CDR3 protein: CASSLEYNEQFF

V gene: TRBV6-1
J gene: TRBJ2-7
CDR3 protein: CASTGQVSYEQYF

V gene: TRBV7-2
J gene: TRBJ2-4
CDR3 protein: CASSFLLSLAKNIQYF

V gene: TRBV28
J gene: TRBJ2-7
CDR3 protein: CASPTPFIPGTGRRGPYEQYF

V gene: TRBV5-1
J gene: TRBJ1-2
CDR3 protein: CASSSQGADYGYTF

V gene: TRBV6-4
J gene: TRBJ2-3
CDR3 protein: CASSSGGATDTQYF

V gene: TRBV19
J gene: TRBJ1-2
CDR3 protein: CASSLTVTRDYGYTF

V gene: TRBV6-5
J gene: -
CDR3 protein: CASSEGTSGFYEQYF

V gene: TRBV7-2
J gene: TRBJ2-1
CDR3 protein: CASSDSGRAGDEQFF

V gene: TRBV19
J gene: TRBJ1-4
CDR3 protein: CASLGRGSEKLFF

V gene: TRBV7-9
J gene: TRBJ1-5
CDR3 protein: CAIGGGQGGQPQHF

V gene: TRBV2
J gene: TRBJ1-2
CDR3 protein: CASSVETGPYGYTF

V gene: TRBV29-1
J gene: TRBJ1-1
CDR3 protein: CSASDRWNTEAFF

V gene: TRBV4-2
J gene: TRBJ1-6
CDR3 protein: CASSQQTTGGSPLHF

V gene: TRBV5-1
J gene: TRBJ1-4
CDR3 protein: CASSITGVDEKLFF

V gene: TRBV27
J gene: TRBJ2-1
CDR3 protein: CASSFQGYNEQFF

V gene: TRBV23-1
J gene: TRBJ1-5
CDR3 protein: CASSQIPGRAPLYSNQPQHF

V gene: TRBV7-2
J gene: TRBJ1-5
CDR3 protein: CASSQGGWPQHF

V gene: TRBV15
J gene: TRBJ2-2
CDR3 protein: CATSRLLQNTGELFF

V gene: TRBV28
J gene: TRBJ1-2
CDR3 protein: CASSLEVMNYGYTF

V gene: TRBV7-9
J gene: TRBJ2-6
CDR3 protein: CASNPQGASGANVLTF

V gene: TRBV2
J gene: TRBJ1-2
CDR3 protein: CASSTTGNYGYTF

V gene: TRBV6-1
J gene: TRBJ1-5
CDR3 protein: CASAGERTQPQHF

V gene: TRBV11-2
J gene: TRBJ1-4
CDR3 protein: CASSRTGGDEKLFF

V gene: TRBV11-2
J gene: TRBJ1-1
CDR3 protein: CASSNRQLTAFF

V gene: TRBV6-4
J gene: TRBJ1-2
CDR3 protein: CASSAGTGGRGNYTF

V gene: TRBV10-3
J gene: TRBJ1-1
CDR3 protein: CAIRGNRGMNTEAFF

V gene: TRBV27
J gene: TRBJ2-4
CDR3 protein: CASMRGGEGVENIQYF

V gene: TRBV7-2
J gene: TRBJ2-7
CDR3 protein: CASSSSGLEPSYEQYF

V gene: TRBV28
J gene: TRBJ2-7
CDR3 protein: CASSLTGVTYEQYF

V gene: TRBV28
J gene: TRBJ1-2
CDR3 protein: CASRTGAYGYTF

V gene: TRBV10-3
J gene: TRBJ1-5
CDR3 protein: CAISESGVGNQPQHF

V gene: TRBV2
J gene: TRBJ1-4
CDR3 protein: CASRSGGSATNEKLFF

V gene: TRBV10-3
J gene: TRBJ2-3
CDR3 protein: CAISAAWAGGVSDTQYF

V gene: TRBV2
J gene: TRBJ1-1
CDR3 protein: CASRGGQLNTEAFF

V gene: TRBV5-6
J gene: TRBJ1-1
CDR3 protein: CASSSSKGGNTEAFF

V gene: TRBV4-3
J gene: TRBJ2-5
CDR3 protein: CASSQDLMYRALETQYF

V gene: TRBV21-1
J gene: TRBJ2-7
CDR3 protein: CASSRILAGGPASSYEQYF

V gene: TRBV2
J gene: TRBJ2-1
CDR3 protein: CASIPGTSAYNEQFF

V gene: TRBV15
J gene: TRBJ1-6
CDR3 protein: CATSWAGNNSPLHF

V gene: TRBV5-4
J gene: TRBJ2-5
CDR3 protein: CASSLRVAGEETQYF

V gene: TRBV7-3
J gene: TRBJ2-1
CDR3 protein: CASSATGVTEQFF

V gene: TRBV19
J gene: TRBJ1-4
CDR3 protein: CAIIWTGTGPVATNEKLFF

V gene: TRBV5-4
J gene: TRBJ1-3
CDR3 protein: CASSSPGRSGNTIYF

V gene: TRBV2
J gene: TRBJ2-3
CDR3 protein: CASKSGYGDTQYF

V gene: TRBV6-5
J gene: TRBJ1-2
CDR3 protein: CASNRDRGRTGYTF

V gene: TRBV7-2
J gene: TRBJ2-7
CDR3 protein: CASSLIKAGGWEQYF

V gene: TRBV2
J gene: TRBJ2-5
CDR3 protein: CASSDRAETQYF

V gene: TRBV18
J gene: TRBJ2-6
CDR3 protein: CASSSASVPGSGANVLTF